Below are 20 T cell receptor beta chains sequenced from a single sample in a study. Each CDR3 protein is one row after TCRdb ran MiXCR on the 5' RACE reads. The sample consists of nearly 55,000 distinct CDR3 sequences, about 24% of them appearing once. The specimen was tumor-infiltrating naive CD4+ T cells sorted from the breast tumor. The subset here: naive CD4+ T cells, CD4+CD45RA+CD25-. The receptors come from a female donor with breast cancer.

This clonotype has ten or more counts. This chain connects TRBV20-1 to TRBJ2-2; 8 bases agree with TRBD2. Germline CDR1 and CDR2: DFQATT and SNEGSKA (reference sequence). The CDR3 sequence is 15 residues long. Trimming removed 1 base from V and 0 bases from J; junction bases left unmatched: 1. The CDR3 DNA reads TGCAGTGCTAGAGTAGCGGGGTCGAACACCGGGGAGCTGTTTTTT. Residues: CSARVAGSNTGELFF.

The gene calls are TRBV20-1 and TRBJ2-5; D not resolved. Germline-derived CDR1 and CDR2 are DFQATT and SNEGSKA (reference sequence). CDR3 size: 10 residues. V dropped 6 bases and J dropped 3 bases, with 5 bases sitting between them. CDR3 sequence: CSAVKETQYF. As DNA, the CDR3 is TGCAGTGCGGTTAAAGAGACCCAGTACTTC.

The rearrangement links TRBV3-1 to TRBJ2-1; D is undetermined. The germline V gene encodes CDR1 LGHDT and CDR2 YNNKEL (reference sequence). V was cut by 3 bases and J by 9 bases, with 18 bases left in between. The CDR3 spans 15 residues. The CDR3 coding sequence is TGTGCCAGCAGCCAGGGCCTGTATTTAGATGGTGAGCAGTTCTTC. Translated, it gives CASSQGLYLDGEQFF.

The chain carries TRBV12-3 or TRBV12-4 and TRBJ2-1, with 7 nucleotides matching TRBD2. The CDR3 has 15 amino acids. J gave up 9 bases and V 5 bases, and 13 bases lay outside the gene matches. The CDR3 reads CASSVTAGVSSEQFF. DNA of the CDR3: TGTGCCAGCAGTGTGACGGCGGGAGTAAGTAGTGAGCAGTTCTTC.

The rearrangement links TRBV12-3 or TRBV12-4 to TRBJ2-3; D unresolved. Trimming shortened V by 6 bases and J by 7 bases, and 8 bases separated the two germline ends. CDR3 length: 11 residues. CDR3 in DNA: TGTGCCAGCAGGAGGACCCATACGCAGTATTTT. Residues: CASRRTHTQYF.

This clonotype was seen only a few times. DNA of the CDR3: TGTGCCAGCAGCTTAGGGGGTTTGGGCCACAATGAGCAGTTCTTC. Its protein product is CASSLGGLGHNEQFF. The genes are TRBV7-3 and TRBJ2-1; D may correspond to TRBD1 or TRBD2 (5 bases each). Germline loops: CDR1 SGHTA, CDR2 FQGTGA. The length of the CDR3 is 15 residues. Trimming removed 2 bases at V and 5 bases at J, with 13 bases between.

This chain connects TRBV7-6 to TRBJ2-1; 7 nucleotides match TRBD2. There are 16 residues in the CDR3. Germline-derived CDR1 and CDR2 are SGHVS and FNYEAQ. V lost 6 bases, J lost 0 bases, and 8 bases stayed unmatched. The CDR3 sequence is CASSFFGGFSYNEQFF. The DNA of the CDR3 is TGTGCCAGCAGTTTTTTCGGGGGGTTCTCCTACAATGAGCAGTTCTTC. Combining the CDR3 with reference TRBV7-6 and TRBJ2-1 gives the whole variable domain GAGVSQSPRYKVTKRGQDVALRCDPISGHVSLYWYRQALGQGPEFLTYFNYEAQQDKSGLPNDRFSAERPEGSISTLTIQRTEQRDSAMYRCASSFFGGFSYNEQFFGPGTRLTVL.

This clonotype was seen only a few times. CDR3 residues: CASSPRQVSGTEAFF. CDR3 nucleotide sequence: TGTGCCAGCAGCCCCCGACAGGTTAGCGGAACTGAAGCTTTCTTT. The V gene is TRBV12-3 or TRBV12-4, the J gene TRBJ1-1; perhaps TRBD1 as D (6 bases). The CDR3 length is 15 residues. The V end was cut by 6 bases, the J end by 5 bases, with 19 bases between.

This clonotype was seen a handful of times. This chain uses TRBV10-3 with TRBJ2-3; TRBD2 matches 7 bases. There are 17 residues in the CDR3. CDR1 is ENHRY, CDR2 SYGVKD, per germline. J lost 5 bases, V lost 2 bases, and 13 bases had no gene match. The CDR3 DNA sequence: TGTGCCATCAGTGAGCCCGGTGGGAGGGCGGAAGGAGATACGCAGTATTTT. Protein sequence: CAISEPGGRAEGDTQYF.

V is TRBV20-1 and J is TRBJ2-1; TRBD2 matches 9 bases. V was pared by 6 bases and J by 9 bases, with 18 bases of the junction left unmatched. Per germline, CDR1 DFQATT and CDR2 SNEGSKA (reference sequence). The CDR3 spans 16 residues. The CDR3 is CSANPKSSGVLTEQFF. CDR3 DNA sequence: TGCAGTGCCAACCCAAAGTCTAGCGGGGTTTTGACTGAGCAGTTCTTC.

This clonotype was counted many times. The chain employs TRBV29-1 and TRBJ1-1; D may be TRBD1 (6 bases). Germline CDR1 is SQVTM and CDR2 is ANQGSEA. V was shortened by 6 bases and J by 1 base, with 12 bases between the two germline ends. The CDR3 contains 13 residues. CDR3 in amino acids: CSVLPTGNTEAFF. In nucleotides, the CDR3 is TGCAGCGTCCTACCGACAGGGAACACTGAAGCTTTCTTT.

A few counts support this clonotype. This chain connects TRBV20-1 to TRBJ2-3, with unresolved D. The CDR3 totals 15 residues. Germline loops: CDR1 DFQATT, CDR2 SNEGSKA (reference sequence). Trimming left V 3 bases short and J 2 bases short, with 15 bases between. The CDR3 DNA reads TGCAGTGCTAGTACCCGACGGAGCCACACAGATACGCAGTATTTT. As protein: CSASTRRSHTDTQYF.

This clonotype showed up many times. This chain joins TRBV6-6 and TRBJ2-7; TRBD2 aligns across 7 bases. The CDR3 has 14 amino acids. Germline loops: CDR1 MNHNY, CDR2 SVGAGI (reference sequence). Germline trimming cut 5 bases from V and 3 bases from J; bases unmatched to any gene: 7. The CDR3 DNA follows: TGTGCCAGCAGTCCAACCGGACTAGTCTACGAGCAGTACTTC. Its protein is CASSPTGLVYEQYF.

The chain uses TRBV12-3 or TRBV12-4 and TRBJ2-7; TRBD1 matches 11 bases. This CDR3 contains 16 residues. The V and J ends lost 5 bases and 0 bases, in that order; junction bases with no gene match: 6. Here the CDR3 reads CASSRDRGASSYEQYF. The CDR3 DNA reads TGTGCCAGCAGTAGGGACAGGGGGGCGAGCTCCTACGAGCAGTACTTC.

In its sample, this clonotype was seen a few times. This sequence joins TRBV7-8 and TRBJ2-7; D gene unclear. V lost 2 bases and J lost 2, with 10 bases in between. Per germline, CDR1 SGHVS and CDR2 FQNEAQ. CDR3 size: 14 residues. CDR3 sequence (DNA): TGTGCCAGCAGCTTAAAAAGGGTGACCTACGAGCAGTACTTC. This gives the protein CASSLKRVTYEQYF.

This clonotype was seen only a few times. This chain links TRBV7-9 with TRBJ2-3; D unclear. Trimming removed 5 bases at V and 6 bases at J, with 24 bases between. CDR1 and CDR2 (germline): SEHNR, FQNEAQ (reference sequence). The CDR3 length is 17 residues. CDR3 DNA: TGTGCCAGCAGCCCAAATAGGCTACGTGTTTCTATCGATACGCAGTATTTT. Amino acid sequence: CASSPNRLRVSIDTQYF.

This clonotype was counted a few times. The chain uses TRBV6-1 and TRBJ1-1; possible D gene TRBD1, 6 bases. The length of the CDR3 is 14 residues. Germline CDR1 reads MNHNS; CDR2 reads SASEGT. The V gene lost 6 bases and the J gene lost 6 bases, with 17 bases spanning the gap. In DNA form, the CDR3 reads TGTGCCAGCAGGCGACTACAGGGTGGCCCTGAAGCTTTCTTT. Encoded protein: CASRRLQGGPEAFF.

The chain links TRBV28 to TRBJ2-3; D gene uncertain. Germline values: CDR1 MDHEN, CDR2 SYDVKM. V dropped 4 bases and J dropped 0 bases, with 11 bases sitting between them. The CDR3 extends over 15 amino acids. CDR3 in DNA: TGTGCCAGCAGTTCTGACCCAACTAGCACAGATACGCAGTATTTT. Residues: CASSSDPTSTDTQYF.

This clonotype was seen only a few times. This rearrangement joins TRBV7-3 to TRBJ2-1; tentative D call: TRBD2 (6 bases). Germline-derived CDR1 and CDR2 are SGHTA and FQGTGA. This CDR3 is 15 amino acids long. The ends were cut back, 5 bases at V and 1 base at J, with 12 bases in the middle. The CDR3 bases are TGTGCCAGCAGCATGGGACTGACGTCCTACAATGAGCAGTTCTTC. Amino acids: CASSMGLTSYNEQFF.

In its sample, this clonotype is medium-sized (0.01 to 0.1%). The chain uses TRBV7-2 and TRBJ2-7; tentative D call: TRBD2 (5 bases). This CDR3 spans 15 amino acids. Germline V gene lookup returns CDR1 SGHTA and CDR2 FQGNSA. The V gene lost 1 base and the J gene lost 3 bases, with 13 bases spanning the gap. The CDR3 region has the DNA TGTGCCAGCAGCTTAGACTCTAGCCGATACTACGAGCAGTACTTC. Protein: CASSLDSSRYYEQYF.